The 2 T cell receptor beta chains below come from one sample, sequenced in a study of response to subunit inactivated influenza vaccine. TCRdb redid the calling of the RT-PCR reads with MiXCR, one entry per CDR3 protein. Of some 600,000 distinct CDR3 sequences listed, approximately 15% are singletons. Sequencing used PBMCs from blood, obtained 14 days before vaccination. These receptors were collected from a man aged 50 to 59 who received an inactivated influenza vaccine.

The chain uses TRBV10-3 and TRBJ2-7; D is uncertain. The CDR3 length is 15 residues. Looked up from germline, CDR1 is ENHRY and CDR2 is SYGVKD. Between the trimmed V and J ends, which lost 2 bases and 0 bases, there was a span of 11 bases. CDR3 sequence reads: CAISEGLVGSYEQYF. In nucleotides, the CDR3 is TGTGCCATCAGTGAGGGGCTAGTAGGCTCCTACGAGCAGTACTTC.

The CDR3: CASSPGDRGRNTEAFF. The CDR3 bases are TGCGCCAGCAGCCCTGGAGACAGGGGGAGAAACACTGAAGCTTTCTTT. The chain recombines TRBV5-1 with TRBJ1-1, with 9 bases lining up with TRBD1. CDR1 is SGHRS and CDR2 is YFSETQ in the germline V gene. The CDR3 has 16 amino acids. The trim removed 4 bases at V and 2 bases at J, leaving 9 bases unmatched.